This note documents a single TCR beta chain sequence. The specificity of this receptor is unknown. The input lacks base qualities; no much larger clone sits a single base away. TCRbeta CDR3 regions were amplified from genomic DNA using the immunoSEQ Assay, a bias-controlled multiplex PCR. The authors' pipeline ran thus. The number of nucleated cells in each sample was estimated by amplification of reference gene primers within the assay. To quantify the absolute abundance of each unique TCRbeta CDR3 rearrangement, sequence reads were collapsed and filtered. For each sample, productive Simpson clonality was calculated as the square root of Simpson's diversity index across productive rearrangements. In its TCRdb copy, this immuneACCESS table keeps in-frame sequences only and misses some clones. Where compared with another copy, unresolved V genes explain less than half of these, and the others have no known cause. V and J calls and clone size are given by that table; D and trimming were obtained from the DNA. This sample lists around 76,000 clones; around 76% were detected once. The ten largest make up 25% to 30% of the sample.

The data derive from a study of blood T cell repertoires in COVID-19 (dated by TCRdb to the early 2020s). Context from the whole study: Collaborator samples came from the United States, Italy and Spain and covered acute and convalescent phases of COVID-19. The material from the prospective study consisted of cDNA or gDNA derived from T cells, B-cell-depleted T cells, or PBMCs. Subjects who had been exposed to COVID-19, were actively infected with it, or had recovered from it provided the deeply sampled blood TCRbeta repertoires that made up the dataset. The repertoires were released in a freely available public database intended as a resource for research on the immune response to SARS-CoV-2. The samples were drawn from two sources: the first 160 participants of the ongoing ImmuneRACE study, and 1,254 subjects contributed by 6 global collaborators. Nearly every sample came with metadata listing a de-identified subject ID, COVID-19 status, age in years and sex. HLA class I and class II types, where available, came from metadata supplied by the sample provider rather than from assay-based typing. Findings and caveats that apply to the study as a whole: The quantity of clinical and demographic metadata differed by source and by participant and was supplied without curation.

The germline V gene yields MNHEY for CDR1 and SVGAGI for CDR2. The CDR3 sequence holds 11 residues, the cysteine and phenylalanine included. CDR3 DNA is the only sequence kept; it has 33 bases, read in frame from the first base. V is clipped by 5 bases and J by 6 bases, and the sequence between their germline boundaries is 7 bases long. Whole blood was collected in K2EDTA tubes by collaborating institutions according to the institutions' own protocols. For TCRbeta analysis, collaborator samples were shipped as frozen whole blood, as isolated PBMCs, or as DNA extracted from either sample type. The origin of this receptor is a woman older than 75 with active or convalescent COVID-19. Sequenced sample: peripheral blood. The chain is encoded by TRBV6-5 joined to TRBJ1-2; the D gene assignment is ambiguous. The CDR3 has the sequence CASSTQNGYTF. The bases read TGTGCCAGCAGTACGCAGAATGGCTACACCTTC.